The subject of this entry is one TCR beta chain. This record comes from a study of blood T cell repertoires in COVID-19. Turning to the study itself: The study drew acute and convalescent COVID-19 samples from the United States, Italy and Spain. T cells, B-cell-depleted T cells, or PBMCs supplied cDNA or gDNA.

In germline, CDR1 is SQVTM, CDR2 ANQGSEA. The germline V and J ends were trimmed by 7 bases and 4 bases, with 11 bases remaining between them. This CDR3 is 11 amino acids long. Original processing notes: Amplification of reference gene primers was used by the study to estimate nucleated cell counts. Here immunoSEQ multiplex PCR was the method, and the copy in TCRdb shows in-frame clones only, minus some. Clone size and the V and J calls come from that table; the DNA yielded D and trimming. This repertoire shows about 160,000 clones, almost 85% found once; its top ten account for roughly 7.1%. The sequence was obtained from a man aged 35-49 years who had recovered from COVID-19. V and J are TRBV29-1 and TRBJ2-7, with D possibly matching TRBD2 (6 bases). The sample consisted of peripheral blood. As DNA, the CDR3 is TGCAGCGGGAGGGTGGAATACGAGCAGTACTTC. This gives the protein CSGRVEYEQYF.